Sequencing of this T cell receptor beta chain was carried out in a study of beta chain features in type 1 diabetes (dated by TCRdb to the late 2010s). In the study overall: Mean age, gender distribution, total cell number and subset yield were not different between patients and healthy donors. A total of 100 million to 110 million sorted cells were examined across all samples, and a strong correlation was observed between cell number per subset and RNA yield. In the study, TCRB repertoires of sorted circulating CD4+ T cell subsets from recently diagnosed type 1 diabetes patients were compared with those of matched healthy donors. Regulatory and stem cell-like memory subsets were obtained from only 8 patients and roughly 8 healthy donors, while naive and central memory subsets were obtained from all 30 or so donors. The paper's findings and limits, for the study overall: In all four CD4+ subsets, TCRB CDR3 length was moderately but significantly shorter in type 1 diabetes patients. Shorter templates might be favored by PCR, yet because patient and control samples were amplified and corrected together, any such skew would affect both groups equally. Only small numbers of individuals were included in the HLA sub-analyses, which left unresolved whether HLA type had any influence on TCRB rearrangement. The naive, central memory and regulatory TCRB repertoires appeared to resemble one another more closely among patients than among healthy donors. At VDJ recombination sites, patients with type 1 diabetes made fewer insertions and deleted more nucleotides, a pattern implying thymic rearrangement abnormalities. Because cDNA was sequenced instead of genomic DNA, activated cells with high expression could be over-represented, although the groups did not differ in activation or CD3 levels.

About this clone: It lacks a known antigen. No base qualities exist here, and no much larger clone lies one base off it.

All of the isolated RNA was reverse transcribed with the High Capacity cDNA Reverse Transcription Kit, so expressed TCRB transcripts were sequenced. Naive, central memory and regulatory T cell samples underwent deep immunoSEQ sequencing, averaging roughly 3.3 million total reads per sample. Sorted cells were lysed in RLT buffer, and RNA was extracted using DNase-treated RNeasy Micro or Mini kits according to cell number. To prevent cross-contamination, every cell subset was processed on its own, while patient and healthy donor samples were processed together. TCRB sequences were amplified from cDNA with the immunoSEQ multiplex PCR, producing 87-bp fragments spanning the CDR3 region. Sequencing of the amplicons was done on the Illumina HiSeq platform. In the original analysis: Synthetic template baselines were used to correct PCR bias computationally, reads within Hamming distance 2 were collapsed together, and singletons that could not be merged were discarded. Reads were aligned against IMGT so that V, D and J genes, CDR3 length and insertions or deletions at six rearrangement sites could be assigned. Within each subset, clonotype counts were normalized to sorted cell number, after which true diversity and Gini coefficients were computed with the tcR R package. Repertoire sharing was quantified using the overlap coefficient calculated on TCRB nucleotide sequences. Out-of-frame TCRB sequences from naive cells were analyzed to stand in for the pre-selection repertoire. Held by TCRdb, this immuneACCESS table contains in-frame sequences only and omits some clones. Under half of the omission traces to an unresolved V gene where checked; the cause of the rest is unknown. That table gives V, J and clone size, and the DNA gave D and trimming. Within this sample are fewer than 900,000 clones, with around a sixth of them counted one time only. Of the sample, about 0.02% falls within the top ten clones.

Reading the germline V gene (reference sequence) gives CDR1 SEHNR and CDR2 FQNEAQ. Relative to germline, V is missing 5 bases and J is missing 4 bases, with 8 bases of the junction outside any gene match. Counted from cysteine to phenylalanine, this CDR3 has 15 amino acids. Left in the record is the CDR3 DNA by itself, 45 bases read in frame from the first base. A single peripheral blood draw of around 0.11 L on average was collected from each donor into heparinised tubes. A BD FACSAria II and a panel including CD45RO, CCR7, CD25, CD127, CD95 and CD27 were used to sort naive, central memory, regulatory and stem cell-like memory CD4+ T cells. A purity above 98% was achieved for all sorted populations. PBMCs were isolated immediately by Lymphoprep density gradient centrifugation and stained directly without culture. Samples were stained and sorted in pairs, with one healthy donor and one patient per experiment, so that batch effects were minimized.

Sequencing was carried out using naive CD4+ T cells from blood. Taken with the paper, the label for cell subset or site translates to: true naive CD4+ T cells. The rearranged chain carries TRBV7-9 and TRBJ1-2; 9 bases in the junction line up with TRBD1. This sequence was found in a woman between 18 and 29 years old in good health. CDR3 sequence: CASSTGTGIIYGYTF. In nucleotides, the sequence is TGTGCCAGCAGCACCGGGACAGGGATAATCTATGGCTACACCTTC.